This TCR beta chain was found in a study of blood T cell repertoires in COVID-19 (dated by TCRdb to 2018 to 2021). Describing the broader study: Samples from collaborators originated in the United States, Italy and Spain and spanned both the acute and convalescent phases of COVID-19. The material from the prospective study consisted of cDNA or gDNA derived from T cells, B-cell-depleted T cells, or PBMCs. The dataset comprised deeply sampled blood TCRbeta repertoires from subjects exposed to, actively infected with, or recovered from COVID-19. The repertoires were released in a freely available public database meant as a resource for research on the immune response to SARS-CoV-2. Samples came from the ongoing ImmuneRACE study (first 160 participants) plus 1,254 subjects from 6 global collaborators. Nearly every sample came with metadata listing a de-identified subject ID, COVID-19 status, age in years and sex. HLA class I and class II types, where available, came from metadata supplied by the sample provider rather than from assay-based typing.

The full study reports these points: Clinical and demographic metadata were provided uncurated, with the amount varying by source and participant.

The collaborating institutions used their own protocols to collect whole blood in K2EDTA tubes. For TCRbeta analysis, collaborators shipped samples as frozen whole blood, isolated PBMCs, or DNA extracted from either of those sample types. TCRbeta CDR3 regions were amplified from genomic DNA by means of the immunoSEQ Assay, a bias-controlled multiplex PCR. As for the original processing: Within the assay, amplification of reference gene primers was used to estimate how many nucleated cells each sample contained. To quantify the absolute abundance of each unique TCRbeta CDR3 rearrangement, sequence reads were collapsed and filtered. Productive Simpson clonality was computed per sample as the square root of Simpson's diversity index over productive rearrangements. TCRdb's version of the immuneACCESS table is confined to in-frame rearrangements and falls short of the full clone set. An unresolved V gene accounts for under half of the shortfall where checked; the remainder is of unknown origin. The V and J calls and clone size are taken from that table; D and trimming were inferred from the DNA. Here the sample has about 84,000 clones; 83% occur a single time. Clones ranked in the top ten supply roughly 32% of the sample.

From the cysteine up to the phenylalanine, the CDR3 has a length of 13 residues. Only the CDR3 DNA stays, 39 bases, in frame from base 1. CDR1 MNHEY and CDR2 SVGAGI are derived from the germline V gene. Trimming accounts for 7 bases at V and 1 base at J, while the number of junction bases matched to no gene is 3. With regard to this clone: The clone's antigen remains unknown. No per-base quality is available; no much larger clone lies one base away.

Input material: peripheral blood. The source of this sequence is a woman older than 75 with acute or convalescent COVID-19. The sequence is built from TRBV6-5 and TRBJ1-1; 7 nucleotides in the junction match TRBD1. The CDR3 corresponds to CASIRQGNTEAFF. The bases are TGTGCCAGCATTAGACAGGGGAACACTGAAGCTTTCTTT.